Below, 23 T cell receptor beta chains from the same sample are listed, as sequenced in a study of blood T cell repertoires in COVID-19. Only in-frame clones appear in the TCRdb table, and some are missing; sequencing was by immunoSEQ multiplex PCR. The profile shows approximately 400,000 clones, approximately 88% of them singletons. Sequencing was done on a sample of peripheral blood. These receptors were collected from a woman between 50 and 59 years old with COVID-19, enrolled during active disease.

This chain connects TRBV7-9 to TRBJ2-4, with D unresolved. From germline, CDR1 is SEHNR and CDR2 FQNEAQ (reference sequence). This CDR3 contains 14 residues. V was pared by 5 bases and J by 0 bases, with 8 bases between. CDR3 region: CASSVDLAKNIQYF. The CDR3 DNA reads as TGTGCCAGCAGCGTAGACTTAGCCAAAAACATTCAGTACTTC.

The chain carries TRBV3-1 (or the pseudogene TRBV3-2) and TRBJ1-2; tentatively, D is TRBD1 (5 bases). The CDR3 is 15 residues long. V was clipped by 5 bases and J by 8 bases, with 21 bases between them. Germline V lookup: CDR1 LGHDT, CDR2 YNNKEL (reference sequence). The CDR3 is CASSSPTVGQGGYTF. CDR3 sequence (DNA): TGTGCCAGCAGCTCACCGACAGTAGGGCAAGGGGGCTACACCTTC.

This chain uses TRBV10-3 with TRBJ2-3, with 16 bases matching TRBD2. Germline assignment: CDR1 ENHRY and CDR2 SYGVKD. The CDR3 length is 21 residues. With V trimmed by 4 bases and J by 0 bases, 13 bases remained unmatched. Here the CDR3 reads CAISVSGTSGGAYWSTDTQYF. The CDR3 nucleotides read TGTGCCATCAGTGTCTCCGGGACTAGCGGGGGGGCCTATTGGAGCACAGATACGCAGTATTTT.

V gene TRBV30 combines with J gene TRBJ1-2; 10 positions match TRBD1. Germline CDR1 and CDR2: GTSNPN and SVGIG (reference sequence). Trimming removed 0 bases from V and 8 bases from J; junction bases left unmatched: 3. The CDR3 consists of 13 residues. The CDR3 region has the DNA TGTGCCTGGAGTGTACTGGGACAGGGGGGCTACACCTTC. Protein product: CAWSVLGQGGYTF.

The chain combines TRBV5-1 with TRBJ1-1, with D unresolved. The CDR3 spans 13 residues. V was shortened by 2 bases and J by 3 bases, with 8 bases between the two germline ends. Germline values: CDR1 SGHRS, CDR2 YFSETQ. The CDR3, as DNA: TGCGCCAGCAGCTTATCGGTGGACACTGAAGCTTTCTTT. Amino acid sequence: CASSLSVDTEAFF.

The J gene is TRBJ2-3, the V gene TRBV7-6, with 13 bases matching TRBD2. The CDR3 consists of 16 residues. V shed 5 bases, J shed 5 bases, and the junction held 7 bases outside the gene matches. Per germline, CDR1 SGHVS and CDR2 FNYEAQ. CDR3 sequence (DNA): TGTGCCAGCAGCACACTAGCGGGGGGGCCTATAGATACGCAGTATTTT. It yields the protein CASSTLAGGPIDTQYF.

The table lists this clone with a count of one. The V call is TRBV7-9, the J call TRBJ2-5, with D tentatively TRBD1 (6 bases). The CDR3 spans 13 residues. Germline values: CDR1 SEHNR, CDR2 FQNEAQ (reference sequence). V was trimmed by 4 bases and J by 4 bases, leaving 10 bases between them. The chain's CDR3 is CASSSTGIETQYF. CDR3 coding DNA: TGTGCCAGCAGCTCTACAGGGATAGAGACCCAGTACTTC.

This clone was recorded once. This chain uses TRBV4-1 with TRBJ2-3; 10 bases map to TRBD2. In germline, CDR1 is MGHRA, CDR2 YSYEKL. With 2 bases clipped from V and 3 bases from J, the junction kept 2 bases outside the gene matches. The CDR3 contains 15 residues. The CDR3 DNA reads TGCGCCAGCAGCCAACCAGCGGGGGGGACAGATACGCAGTATTTT. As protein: CASSQPAGGTDTQYF.

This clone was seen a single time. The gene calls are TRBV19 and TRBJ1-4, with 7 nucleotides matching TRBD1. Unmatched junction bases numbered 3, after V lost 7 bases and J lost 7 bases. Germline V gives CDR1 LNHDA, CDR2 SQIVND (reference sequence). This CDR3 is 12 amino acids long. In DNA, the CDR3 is TGTGCCAGTAAAGCAGGGGGTGAAAAACTGTTTTTT. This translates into CASKAGGEKLFF.

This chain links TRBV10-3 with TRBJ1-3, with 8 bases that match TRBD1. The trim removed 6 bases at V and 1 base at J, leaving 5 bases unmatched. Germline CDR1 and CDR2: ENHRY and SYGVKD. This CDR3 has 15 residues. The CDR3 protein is CAIRPDRVSGNTIYF. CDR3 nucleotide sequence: TGTGCCATCAGACCGGACAGGGTTTCTGGAAACACCATATATTTT.

The CDR3, as DNA: TGTGCCAGCAGCCAAGTAGGGGGCGAAGGGTCACCCCTCCACTTT. Translating it yields CASSQVGGEGSPLHF. The chain joins TRBV3-1 (or the pseudogene TRBV3-2) to TRBJ1-6, with TRBD1 matching over 7 bases. The V segment lost 1 base and the J segment 10 bases; nucleotides outside the gene matches: 7. Germline loops: CDR1 LGHDT, CDR2 YNNKEL (reference sequence). This CDR3 spans 15 amino acids.

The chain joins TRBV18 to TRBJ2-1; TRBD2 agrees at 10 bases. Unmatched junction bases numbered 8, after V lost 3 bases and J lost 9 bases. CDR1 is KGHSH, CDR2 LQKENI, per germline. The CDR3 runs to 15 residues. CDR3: CASSPASGGGTEQFF. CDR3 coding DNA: TGTGCCAGCTCACCGGCCAGCGGGGGGGGTACTGAGCAGTTCTTC.

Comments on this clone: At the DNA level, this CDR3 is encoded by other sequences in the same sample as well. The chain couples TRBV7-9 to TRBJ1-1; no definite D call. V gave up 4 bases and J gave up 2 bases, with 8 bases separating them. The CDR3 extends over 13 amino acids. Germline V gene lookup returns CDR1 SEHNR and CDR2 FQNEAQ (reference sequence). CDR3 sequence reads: CASSYGGNTEAFF. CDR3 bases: TGTGCCAGCAGCTATGGAGGAAACACTGAAGCTTTCTTT.

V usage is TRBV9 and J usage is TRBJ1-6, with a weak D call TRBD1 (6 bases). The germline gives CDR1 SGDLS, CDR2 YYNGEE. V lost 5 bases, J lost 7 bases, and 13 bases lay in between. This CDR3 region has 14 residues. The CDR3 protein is CASRAGVGNSPLHF. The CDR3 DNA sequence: TGTGCCAGCAGGGCAGGGGTCGGGAATTCACCCCTCCACTTT.

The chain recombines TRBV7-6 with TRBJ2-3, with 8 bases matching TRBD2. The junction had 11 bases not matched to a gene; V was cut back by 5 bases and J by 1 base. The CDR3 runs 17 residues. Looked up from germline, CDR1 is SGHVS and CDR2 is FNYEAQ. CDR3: CASSPTPRRGGTDTQYF. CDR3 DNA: TGTGCCAGCAGCCCGACCCCCCGGCGGGGGGGCACAGATACGCAGTATTTT.

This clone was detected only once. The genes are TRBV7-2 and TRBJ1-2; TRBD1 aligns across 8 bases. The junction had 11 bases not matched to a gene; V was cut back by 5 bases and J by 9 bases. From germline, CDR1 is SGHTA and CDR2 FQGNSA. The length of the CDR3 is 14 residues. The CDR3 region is CASSPPPDRGSYTF. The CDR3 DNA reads TGTGCCAGCAGCCCTCCACCCGACAGGGGTAGCTACACCTTC.

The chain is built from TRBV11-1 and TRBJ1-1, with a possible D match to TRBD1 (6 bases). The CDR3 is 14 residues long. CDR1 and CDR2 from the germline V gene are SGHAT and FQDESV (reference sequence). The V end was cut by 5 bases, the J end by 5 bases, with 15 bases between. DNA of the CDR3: TGTGCCAGCAGCATGGACCCCAGGGGAACTGAAGCTTTCTTT. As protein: CASSMDPRGTEAFF.

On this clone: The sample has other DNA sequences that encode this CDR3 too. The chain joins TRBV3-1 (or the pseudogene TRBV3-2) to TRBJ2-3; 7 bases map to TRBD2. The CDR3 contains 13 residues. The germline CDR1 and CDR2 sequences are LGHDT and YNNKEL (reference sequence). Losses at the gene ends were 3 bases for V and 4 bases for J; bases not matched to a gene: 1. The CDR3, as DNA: TGTGCCAGCAGCCAGGGGGGGGCAGATACGCAGTATTTT. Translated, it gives CASSQGGADTQYF.

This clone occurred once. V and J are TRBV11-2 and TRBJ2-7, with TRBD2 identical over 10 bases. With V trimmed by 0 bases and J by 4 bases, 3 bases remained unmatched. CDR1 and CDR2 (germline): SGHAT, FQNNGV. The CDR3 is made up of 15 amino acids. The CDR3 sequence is CASSLDPAGGYEQYF. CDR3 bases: TGTGCCAGCAGCTTAGATCCAGCGGGGGGGTACGAGCAGTACTTC.

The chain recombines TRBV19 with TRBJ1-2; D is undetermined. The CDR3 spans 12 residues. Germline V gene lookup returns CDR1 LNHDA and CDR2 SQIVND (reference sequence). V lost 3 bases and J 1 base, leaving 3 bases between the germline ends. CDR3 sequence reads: CASSMSNYGYTF. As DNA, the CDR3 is TGTGCCAGTAGTATGAGTAACTATGGCTACACCTTC.

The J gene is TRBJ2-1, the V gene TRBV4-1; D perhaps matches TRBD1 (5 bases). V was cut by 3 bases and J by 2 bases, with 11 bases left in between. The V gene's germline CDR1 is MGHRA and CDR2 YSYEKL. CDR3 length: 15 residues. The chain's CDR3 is CASSQQGTPYNEQFF. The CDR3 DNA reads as TGCGCCAGCAGCCAGCAGGGCACCCCCTACAATGAGCAGTTCTTC.

The CDR3 region is CASRESGSNTDTQYF. The CDR3 DNA reads TGTGCCAGCAGGGAAAGCGGTTCTAACACAGATACGCAGTATTTT. The chain uses TRBV28 and TRBJ2-3, with a possible D match to TRBD2 (5 bases). From germline, CDR1 is MDHEN and CDR2 SYDVKM. Trimming took off 6 bases at V and 2 bases at J, with 15 bases between the two ends. The CDR3 is 15 amino acids.

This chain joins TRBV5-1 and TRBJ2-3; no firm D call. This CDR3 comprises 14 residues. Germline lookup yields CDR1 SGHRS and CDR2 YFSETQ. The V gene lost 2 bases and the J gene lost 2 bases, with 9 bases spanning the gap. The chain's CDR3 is CASSFGDSTDTQYF. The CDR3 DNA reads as TGCGCCAGCAGCTTCGGAGATTCCACAGATACGCAGTATTTT. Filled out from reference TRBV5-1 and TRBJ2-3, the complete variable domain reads KAGVTQTPRYLIKTRGQQVTLSCSPISGHRSVSWYQQTPGQGLQFLFEYFSETQRNKGNFPGRFSGRQFSNSRSEMNVSTLELGDSALYLCASSFGDSTDTQYFGPGTRLTVL.